The 16 T cell receptor beta chains given below trace back to one sample, sequenced in a study of control samples from healthy donors and cancer patients. Here immunoSEQ multiplex PCR was the method, and the copy in TCRdb shows in-frame clones only, minus some. The table lists 100,000 or so clones, roughly 82% of them singletons, with approximately 9.8% in the top ten. Specimen: blood. The receptors were sampled from a woman aged 60-70 years in good health.

This clone occurred a few times. This rearrangement joins TRBV5-1 to TRBJ2-2, with 9 bases that match TRBD1. In germline, CDR1 is SGHRS, CDR2 YFSETQ. This CDR3 comprises 20 residues. J gave up 5 bases and V 0 bases, and 17 bases lay outside the gene matches. Here the CDR3 reads CASSLAGLLRDRVRTGELFF. In DNA form, the CDR3 reads TGCGCCAGCAGCTTGGCCGGATTACTCCGGGACAGGGTCCGGACCGGGGAGCTGTTTTTT. The whole variable domain, remainder taken from reference TRBV5-1 and TRBJ2-2, is KAGVTQTPRYLIKTRGQQVTLSCSPISGHRSVSWYQQTPGQGLQFLFEYFSETQRNKGNFPGRFSGRQFSNSRSEMNVSTLELGDSALYLCASSLAGLLRDRVRTGELFFGEGSRLTVL.

The chain is built from TRBV6-2 or TRBV6-3 and TRBJ1-1; D call uncertain. V lost 6 bases and J lost 1, with 9 bases in between. Germline CDR1 is MNHEY and CDR2 is SVGEGT. The CDR3 covers 13 residues. CDR3 in DNA: TGTGCCAGCAGCCCCGTCCCGAACACTGAAGCTTTCTTT. It codes for CASSPVPNTEAFF.

Note on this clone: This sample includes further DNA sequences coding for the same CDR3. The V gene is TRBV27, the J gene TRBJ1-5; a weak D match, TRBD1 (5 bases). The CDR3 sequence is 15 residues long. V was shortened by 2 bases and J by 0 bases, with 8 bases between the two germline ends. The V gene's germline CDR1 is MNHEY and CDR2 SMNVEV (reference sequence). CDR3 in amino acids: CASSLRGYSNQPQHF. In DNA form, the CDR3 reads TGTGCCAGCAGTTTAAGGGGATATAGCAATCAGCCCCAGCATTTT.

This clone was observed a single time. The V gene is TRBV19, the J gene TRBJ1-1; D is uncertain. There are 13 residues in the CDR3. V was shortened by 7 bases and J by 1 base, with 10 bases between the two germline ends. The germline gives CDR1 LNHDA, CDR2 SQIVND (reference sequence). The CDR3 DNA sequence: TGTGCCAGTACCCCAAGACAGAACACTGAAGCTTTCTTT. Translating it yields CASTPRQNTEAFF.

The chain couples TRBV11-2 to TRBJ2-1; TRBD1 matches at 9 bases. With 1 base clipped from V and 8 bases from J, the junction kept 6 bases outside the gene matches. The CDR3 consists of 15 residues. Looked up from germline, CDR1 is SGHAT and CDR2 is FQNNGV. CDR3 nucleotides: TGTGCCAGCAGCTTAGGTTCACAGGGGGCCGATGAGCAGTTCTTC. It encodes CASSLGSQGADEQFF. The full variable domain, rest sourced from reference TRBV11-2 and TRBJ2-1, is EAGVAQSPRYKIIEKRQSVAFWCNPISGHATLYWYQQILGQGPKLLIQFQNNGVVDDSQLPKDRFSAERLKGVDSTLKIQPAKLEDSAVYLCASSLGSQGADEQFFGPGTRLTVL.

The chain links TRBV20-1 to TRBJ1-4, with a tentative D call TRBD1 (5 bases). The germline V gene has CDR1 DFQATT and CDR2 SNEGSKA (reference sequence). This CDR3 spans 14 amino acids. Between the trimmed V and J ends, which lost 6 bases and 2 bases, there was a span of 13 bases. In DNA, the CDR3 is TGCAGTGCCAGTCAGGGTTCTACTAATGAAAAACTGTTTTTT. It specifies CSASQGSTNEKLFF.

The chain uses TRBV4-3 and TRBJ1-4, with 12 positions matching TRBD1. The germline CDR1 and CDR2 sequences are LGHNA and YSLEER. V trimming: 4 bases; J trimming: 8 bases; junction bases outside the gene matches: 5. CDR3 size: 15 residues. The CDR3 nucleotides read TGCGCCAGCAGCCCTGTAGGGACAGGGGGCGAAAAACTGTTTTTT. It specifies CASSPVGTGGEKLFF.

The chain carries TRBV6-2 or TRBV6-3 and TRBJ2-3, with unresolved D. Germline CDR1 and CDR2: MNHEY and SVGEGT. The CDR3 spans 11 residues. V was cut by 5 bases and J by 5 bases, with 5 bases left in between. Here the CDR3 reads CASSQLDTQYF. The DNA of the CDR3 is TGTGCCAGCAGTCAATTAGATACGCAGTATTTT.

This clone was detected once. CDR3 in DNA: TGTGCCACCAGCGGGGGCCGGAGCGGGAGTTACGAGCAGTACTTC. Amino acids: CATSGGRSGSYEQYF. The genes are TRBV15 and TRBJ2-7; 8 bases line up with TRBD2. This CDR3 spans 15 amino acids. J gave up 4 bases and V 5 bases, and 10 bases lay outside the gene matches. The germline gives CDR1 LNHNV, CDR2 YYDKDF (reference sequence).

The genes are TRBV5-4 and TRBJ1-5; the D gene is possibly TRBD1 (5 bases). V lost 0 bases to trimming and J lost 11 bases, with 9 bases between them. Germline V gene lookup returns CDR1 SGHNT and CDR2 YYREEE (reference sequence). The CDR3 consists of 12 residues. CDR3 amino acids: CASSLDEGAQHF. Written as DNA, the CDR3 is TGTGCCAGCAGCTTGGATGAAGGGGCCCAGCATTTT.

This clone was counted a few times. The V and J genes are TRBV18 and TRBJ2-4; 10 nucleotides line up with TRBD1. Germline CDR1 and CDR2: KGHSH and LQKENI. The V gene end was trimmed by 2 bases and the J gene end by 4 bases; junction bases not matched to a gene: 5. The length of the CDR3 is 16 residues. This CDR3 reads CASSPSGQGGKNIQYF. For the CDR3, the DNA is TGTGCCAGCTCACCATCCGGACAGGGGGGAAAAAACATTCAGTACTTC.

This chain links TRBV15 with TRBJ2-3; 8 bases fit TRBD2. The junction had 5 bases not matched to a gene; V was cut back by 0 bases and J by 3 bases. There are 16 residues in the CDR3. Per the germline V gene, CDR1 is LNHNV and CDR2 is YYDKDF (reference sequence). The CDR3 loop is CATSRDLGLVTDTQYF. The CDR3 DNA sequence: TGTGCCACCAGCAGAGATCTGGGACTAGTGACAGATACGCAGTATTTT. The full variable domain, with the rest looked up from reference TRBV15 and TRBJ2-3, is DAMVIQNPRYQVTQFGKPVTLSCSQTLNHNVMYWYQQKSSQAPKLLFHYYDKDFNNEADTPDNFQSRRPNTSFCFLDIRSPGLGDTAMYLCATSRDLGLVTDTQYFGPGTRLTVL.

The chain combines TRBV5-8 with TRBJ2-3, with 9 bases that match TRBD1. The CDR3 has 15 residues. Looked up from germline, CDR1 is SGHTS and CDR2 is YDEGEE. Trimming at V came to 4 bases and at J to 5 bases, leaving 8 bases not matched to a gene. The CDR3 coding sequence is TGTGCCAGCAGCGTTACAGGGGGCGCGGAAGATACGCAGTATTTT. It translates to CASSVTGGAEDTQYF.

This clone was seen more than once but under ten times. V is TRBV19 and J is TRBJ1-2, with D hard to call. Germline CDR1 is LNHDA and CDR2 is SQIVND (reference sequence). V lost 4 bases and J 4 bases, leaving 4 bases between the germline ends. The CDR3 covers 11 residues. Here the CDR3 reads CASSKFYGYTF. In DNA, the CDR3 is TGTGCCAGTAGTAAGTTCTATGGCTACACCTTC.

The chain combines TRBV18 with TRBJ2-1; no clear D. V was pared by 0 bases and J by 6 bases, with 9 bases between. The length of the CDR3 is 14 residues. The germline V gene has CDR1 KGHSH and CDR2 LQKENI. In DNA, the CDR3 is TGTGCCAGCTCACCACCGGTGCTCTCCAATGAGCAGTTCTTC. Translated: CASSPPVLSNEQFF.

V is TRBV3-1 (or the pseudogene TRBV3-2) and J is TRBJ2-7; 12 bases fit TRBD2. CDR1 is LGHDT and CDR2 is YNNKEL in the germline V gene (reference sequence). The CDR3 has 15 amino acids. Trimming at V came to 0 bases and at J to 7 bases, leaving 4 bases not matched to a gene. The CDR3: CASSQELAGGREQYF. The DNA for the CDR3 is TGTGCCAGCAGCCAAGAGCTAGCGGGGGGGAGGGAGCAGTACTTC.